These 19 T cell receptor beta chains were sequenced from one sample in a study of blood T cell repertoires in COVID-19 (dated by TCRdb to the early 2020s). The protocol used for the library was the immunoSEQ multiplex PCR assay. TCRdb limited this immuneACCESS table to in-frame rearrangements with V and J called. A share of clones is missing; checked studies link under half to unresolved V genes, and the rest is unexplained. Recorded for this sample are fewer than 120,000 clones; nearly 90% of them occurred a single time. Of the sample, around 4.8% falls within the top ten clones. Sequencing was done on a sample of peripheral blood. These receptors came from a human donor in a cohort sampled during active COVID-19.

V gene TRBV27 combines with J gene TRBJ1-1; the D gene is possibly TRBD1 (5 bases). The CDR3 has 15 amino acids. With 6 bases removed from V and 6 bases from J, the gap between germline ends came to 20 bases. The germline V gene has CDR1 MNHEY and CDR2 SMNVEV (reference sequence). The CDR3 nucleotides read TGTGCCAGCAGCTCAAACGGGGGTCGATTGGCTGAAGCTTTCTTT. Protein sequence: CASSSNGGRLAEAFF.

The rearrangement joins TRBV5-1 to TRBJ2-1, with 9 bases aligning to TRBD1. V was pared by 4 bases and J by 6 bases, with 8 bases of the junction left unmatched. Germline loops: CDR1 SGHRS, CDR2 YFSETQ. The CDR3 loop spans 15 amino acids. The CDR3 region has the DNA TGCGCCAGCAGCGTTAGCCGGGACAGGGCCAATGAGCAGTTCTTC. This gives the protein CASSVSRDRANEQFF.

This clone was detected only a few times. V and J are TRBV3-1 (or the pseudogene TRBV3-2) and TRBJ2-7; no clear D gene. V lost 0 bases and J 6 bases, leaving 9 bases between the germline ends. In germline, CDR1 is LGHDT, CDR2 YNNKEL (reference sequence). The CDR3 has 13 residues. The CDR3 loop is CASSQEARGEQYF. The CDR3 bases are TGTGCCAGCAGCCAAGAGGCGAGAGGCGAGCAGTACTTC.

The CDR3 DNA is TGTGCCTGGAGTGTAATAGTGGAAGCTTTCTTT. It yields the protein CAWSVIVEAFF. The chain carries TRBV30 and TRBJ1-1; D unclear. V lost 0 bases to trimming and J lost 8 bases, with 7 bases between them. Germline loops: CDR1 GTSNPN, CDR2 SVGIG (reference sequence). The CDR3 is 11 amino acids.

This sequence joins TRBV9 and TRBJ2-3; a weak D match, TRBD1 (6 bases). The CDR3 contains 14 residues. V gave up 1 base and J gave up 4 bases, with 10 bases separating them. Germline values: CDR1 SGDLS, CDR2 YYNGEE. CDR3 protein: CASSVQGLSDTQYF. In nucleotides, the CDR3 is TGTGCCAGCAGCGTACAGGGGTTGTCAGATACGCAGTATTTT.

This clone has a handful of counts. This chain uses TRBV7-2 with TRBJ2-1; D perhaps matches TRBD2 (5 bases). The CDR3 has 13 residues. From germline, CDR1 is SGHTA and CDR2 FQGNSA. V lost 5 bases to trimming and J lost 14 bases, with 19 bases between them. This chain's CDR3 is CASSPSTLILEFF. The CDR3 nucleotides read TGTGCCAGCAGCCCTAGCACTCTTATCTTAGAGTTCTTC. Full variable domain (rest looked up from reference TRBV7-2 and TRBJ2-1): GAGVSQSPSNKVTEKGKDVELRCDPISGHTALYWYRQSLGQGLEFLIYFQGNSAPDKSGLPSDRFSAERTGGSVSTLTIQRTQQEDSAVYLCASSPSTLILEFFGPGTRLTVL.

The J gene is TRBJ2-3, the V gene TRBV6-1; possible D gene TRBD2, 6 bases. From germline, CDR1 is MNHNS and CDR2 SASEGT. The length of the CDR3 is 14 residues. Between the trimmed V and J ends, which lost 1 base and 4 bases, there was a span of 9 bases. The CDR3 DNA sequence: TGTGCCAGCAGTGAAGTTCGGAGGGCAGATACGCAGTATTTT. The encoded protein is CASSEVRRADTQYF.

The chain combines TRBV11-2 with TRBJ2-2; D is uncertain. Between the trimmed V and J ends, which lost 5 bases and 3 bases, there was a span of 10 bases. The CDR3 is made up of 14 amino acids. Germline V CDR1 and CDR2: SGHAT, FQNNGV. In DNA form, the CDR3 reads TGTGCCAGCAGCCTACTCCGGGACACCGGGGAGCTGTTTTTT. This sequence encodes CASSLLRDTGELFF.

The rearrangement uses TRBV19 and TRBJ2-5; 10 nucleotides line up with TRBD2. Germline lookup yields CDR1 LNHDA and CDR2 SQIVND (reference sequence). The CDR3 runs 16 residues. V lost 1 base and J lost 1; bases outside the gene matches: 3. This CDR3 is CASSIAGLAFQETQYF. The CDR3 DNA sequence: TGTGCCAGTAGTATAGCGGGACTAGCGTTCCAAGAGACCCAGTACTTC.

The CDR3 nucleotides are TGTGCCAGCAGTTTGAAGACTAGCGGCCTTAATGAGCAGTTCTTC. Translated: CASSLKTSGLNEQFF. The chain links TRBV6-5 to TRBJ2-1; 9 bases agree with TRBD2. CDR3 size: 15 residues. V trimming: 4 bases; J trimming: 7 bases; junction bases outside the gene matches: 8. Germline CDR1 and CDR2: MNHEY and SVGAGI.

This chain joins TRBV14 and TRBJ2-1, with 7 positions matching TRBD2. The germline CDR1 and CDR2 sequences are SGHDN and FVKESK. The V and J ends lost 4 bases and 0 bases, in that order; junction bases with no gene match: 6. CDR3 length: 16 residues. CDR3 in DNA: TGTGCCAGCAGCCTAGCGGGCTCGGGCTCCTACAATGAGCAGTTCTTC. Translating it yields CASSLAGSGSYNEQFF. Full variable domain (missing parts from reference TRBV14 and TRBJ2-1): EAGVTQFPSHSVIEKGQTVTLRCDPISGHDNLYWYRRVMGKEIKFLLHFVKESKQDESGMPNNRFLAERTGGTYSTLKVQPAELEDSGVYFCASSLAGSGSYNEQFFGPGTRLTVL.

The genes are TRBV11-2 and TRBJ2-7, with 7 bases matching TRBD1. The germline V gene encodes CDR1 SGHAT and CDR2 FQNNGV. Trimming cost V 8 bases and J 3 bases; bases outside gene matches: 7. The CDR3 loop spans 13 amino acids. CDR3 in amino acids: CASSRDRDYEQYF. CDR3 in DNA: TGTGCCAGCTCCCGGGACAGAGACTACGAGCAGTACTTC.

The rearrangement links TRBV10-2 to TRBJ2-7, with 9 nucleotides matching TRBD1. J was trimmed by 6 bases and V by 5 bases; bases with no gene match: 8. The CDR3 length is 14 residues. Germline V gene data show CDR1 as WSHSY and CDR2 as SAAADI. The CDR3 reads CASSNRDRVGEQYF. The CDR3, as DNA: TGCGCCAGCAGTAACCGGGACAGGGTGGGCGAGCAGTACTTC.

The chain links TRBV3-1 (or the pseudogene TRBV3-2) to TRBJ2-1; 12 bases map to TRBD2. This CDR3 is built from 15 residues. V shed 5 bases and J 7 bases; nucleotides not matched to a gene: 6. Germline CDR1 is LGHDT and CDR2 is YNNKEL (reference sequence). The CDR3 bases are TGTGCCAGCAGCTCCCTAGCGGGAGGGCGGAATGAGCAGTTCTTC. Translating it yields CASSSLAGGRNEQFF.

The chain recombines TRBV18 with TRBJ2-2; TRBD2 agrees at 7 bases. Germline lookup yields CDR1 KGHSH and CDR2 LQKENI. CDR3 length: 16 residues. The trim removed 0 bases at V and 1 base at J, leaving 2 bases unmatched. This chain's CDR3 is CASSPPRGRNTGELFF. The CDR3 nucleotides read TGTGCCAGCTCACCACCTCGCGGGAGGAACACCGGGGAGCTGTTTTTT.

This chain joins TRBV11-2 and TRBJ1-6; 7 bases match TRBD1. The CDR3 contains 16 residues. Germline loops: CDR1 SGHAT, CDR2 FQNNGV. V shed 0 bases and J 7 bases; nucleotides not matched to a gene: 6. The DNA for the CDR3 is TGTGCCAGCAGCTTAGAGTTACAGGGGTGGAATTCACCCCTCCACTTT. Its translation is CASSLELQGWNSPLHF.

The chain combines TRBV7-3 with TRBJ2-7, with 10 bases aligning to TRBD2. The CDR3 loop spans 14 amino acids. Germline loops: CDR1 SGHTA, CDR2 FQGTGA. The V gene end was trimmed by 3 bases and the J gene end by 4 bases; junction bases not matched to a gene: 3. CDR3 coding DNA: TGTGCCAGCAGCTTGAGCGGGGGGGCTTACGAGCAGTACTTC. Amino acid sequence: CASSLSGGAYEQYF.

The V call is TRBV6-1, the J call TRBJ2-7, with 12 bases that match TRBD2. The ends lost 3 bases at V and 1 base at J; junction bases unmatched: 13. Germline CDR1 MNHNS, CDR2 SASEGT. The CDR3 is 19 residues long. The CDR3 nucleotides are TGTGCCAGCAGTGATTCAGACATGGGACTAGCGGGTTATTCCTACGAGCAGTACTTC. The encoded protein is CASSDSDMGLAGYSYEQYF.

V usage is TRBV5-1 and J usage is TRBJ1-5; weak D call: TRBD1 (6 bases). The germline V and J ends were trimmed by 2 bases and 1 base, with 10 bases remaining between them. Germline CDR1 SGHRS, CDR2 YFSETQ. CDR3 length: 15 amino acids. The CDR3 DNA reads as TGCGCCAGCAGCTTCACAGGGTTGAGCAATCAGCCCCAGCATTTT. Its protein is CASSFTGLSNQPQHF.